These 3 T cell receptor beta chains share one sample of origin, sequenced in a study of OX40 agonist ivuxolimab in advanced cancers. Libraries were prepared by immunoSEQ multiplex PCR; TCRdb keeps only in-frame clonotypes and omits some of them. The sample has about 13,000 clones; about 80% are singletons. The material sequenced was CD4+ or CD8+ T cells sorted from blood, taken in a trial of the OX40 agonist ivuxolimab. These receptors all stem from an adult with an advanced solid tumor such as melanoma, head and neck, liver or kidney cancer.

This chain uses TRBV19 with TRBJ2-3, with 9 positions matching TRBD2. Germline lookup yields CDR1 LNHDA and CDR2 SQIVND (reference sequence). This CDR3 has 15 amino acids. After removal of 3 bases from V and 3 bases from J, the junction contained 4 bases not matched to a gene. The CDR3 nucleotides are TGTGCCAGTAGTATGGTAGCGGGAGATACAGATACGCAGTATTTT. Protein product: CASSMVAGDTDTQYF.

The V gene is TRBV4-2, the J gene TRBJ2-3; possible D gene TRBD2, 5 bases. The CDR3 runs 16 residues. Germline CDR1 reads LGHNA; CDR2 reads YNFKEQ. V was trimmed by 0 bases and J by 1 base, leaving 11 bases between them. For the CDR3, the DNA is TGTGCCAGCAGCCAAGATCGGGGTAGCGGCACAGATACGCAGTATTTT. Its translation is CASSQDRGSGTDTQYF.

The CDR3 sequence is CASSGGGRALDEQFF. The DNA for the CDR3 is TGTGCCAGCAGTGGTGGCGGGAGGGCCCTGGATGAGCAGTTCTTC. The chain carries TRBV7-9 and TRBJ2-1; 9 nucleotides line up with TRBD2. The J segment lost 8 bases and the V segment lost 6 bases, leaving 11 bases of the junction unmatched. This CDR3 spans 15 amino acids. In germline, CDR1 is SEHNR, CDR2 FQNEAQ (reference sequence).